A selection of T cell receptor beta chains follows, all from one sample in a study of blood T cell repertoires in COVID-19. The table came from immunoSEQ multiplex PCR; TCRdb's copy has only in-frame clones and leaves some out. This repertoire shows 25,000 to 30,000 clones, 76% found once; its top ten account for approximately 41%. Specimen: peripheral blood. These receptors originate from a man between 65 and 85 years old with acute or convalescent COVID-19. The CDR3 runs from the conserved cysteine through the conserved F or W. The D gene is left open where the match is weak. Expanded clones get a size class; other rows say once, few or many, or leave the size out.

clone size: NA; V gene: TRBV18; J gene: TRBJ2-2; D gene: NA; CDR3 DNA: TGTGCCAGCTCACCGATACAGACGAACACCGGGGAGCTGTTTTTT; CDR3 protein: CASSPIQTNTGELFF
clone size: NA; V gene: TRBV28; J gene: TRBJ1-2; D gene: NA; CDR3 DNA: TGTGCCAGCAGTTTATGGCGGGGGGCAGGGTACGGCTACACCTTC; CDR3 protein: CASSLWRGAGYGYTF
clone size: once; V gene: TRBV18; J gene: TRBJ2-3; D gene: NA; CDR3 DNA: TGTGCCAGCTCACCACAGACAGGATACACAGATACGCAGTATTTT; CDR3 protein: CASSPQTGYTDTQYF
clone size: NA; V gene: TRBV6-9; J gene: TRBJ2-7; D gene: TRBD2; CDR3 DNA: TGTGCCAGGGACGAGTCTAGCGGCCGGCGGGTAGAGCAGTACTTC; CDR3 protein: CARDESSGRRVEQYF
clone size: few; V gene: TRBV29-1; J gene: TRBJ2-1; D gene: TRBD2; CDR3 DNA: TGCAGCGGAACTCTAGCGGGGGCTTACAATGAGCAGTTCTTC; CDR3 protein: CSGTLAGAYNEQFF
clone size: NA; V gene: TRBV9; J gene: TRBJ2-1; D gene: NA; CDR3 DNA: TGTGCCAGCAGCGTAGTAGTTGGGCCGCGTAATGAGCAGTTCTTC; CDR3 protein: CASSVVVGPRNEQFF
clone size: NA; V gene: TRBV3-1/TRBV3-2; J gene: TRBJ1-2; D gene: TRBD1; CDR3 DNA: TGTGCCAGCAGCCAAGGGCCCATTCGGGACAGGGAAACGGGCTACACCTTC; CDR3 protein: CASSQGPIRDRETGYTF
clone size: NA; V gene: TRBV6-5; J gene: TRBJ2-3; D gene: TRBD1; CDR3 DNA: TGTGCCATTCGGGGACAGAGCACAGATACGCAGTATTTT; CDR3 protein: CAIRGQSTDTQYF
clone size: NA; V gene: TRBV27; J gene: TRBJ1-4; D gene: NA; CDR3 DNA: TGTGCCAGCAGTCTAGGGCGGGAAGAAAAACTGTTTTTT; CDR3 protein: CASSLGREEKLFF
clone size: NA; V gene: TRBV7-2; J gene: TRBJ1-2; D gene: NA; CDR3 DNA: TGTGCCAGCACCGAAGACCGGGTACTGAGTGGCTACACCTTC; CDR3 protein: CASTEDRVLSGYTF
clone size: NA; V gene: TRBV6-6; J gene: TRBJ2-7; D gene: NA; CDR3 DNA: TGTGCCAGCAGTTACTCGAAGGCGGGACAGACCTACGAGCAGTACTTC; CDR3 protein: CASSYSKAGQTYEQYF
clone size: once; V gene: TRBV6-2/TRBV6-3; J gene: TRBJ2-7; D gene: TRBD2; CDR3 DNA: TGTGCCAGCAGTTACCCTAGCGGGAGGACCGCCTACGAGCAGTACTTC; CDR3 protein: CASSYPSGRTAYEQYF
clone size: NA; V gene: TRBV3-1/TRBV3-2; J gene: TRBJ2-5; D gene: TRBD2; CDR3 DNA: TGTGCCAGCAGCCAAGACCTTAGCGGGGGAGGACGCCAAGAGACCCAGTACTTC; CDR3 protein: CASSQDLSGGGRQETQYF
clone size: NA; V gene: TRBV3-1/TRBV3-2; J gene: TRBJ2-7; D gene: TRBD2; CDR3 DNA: TGTGCCAGCAGCCCATCTGGACTAGCGGGAGTCCACGAGCAGTACTTC; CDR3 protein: CASSPSGLAGVHEQYF
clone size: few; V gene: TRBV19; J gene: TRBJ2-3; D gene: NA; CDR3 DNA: TGTGCCAGTAGTAGGCGGGCGGGGTTTGGGGCAGATACGCAGTATTTT; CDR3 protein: CASSRRAGFGADTQYF
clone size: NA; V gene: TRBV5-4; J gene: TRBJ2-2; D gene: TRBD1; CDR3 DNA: TGTGCCAGCCGACCCCAGGGGGCGCACACCGGGGAGCTGTTTTTT; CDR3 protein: CASRPQGAHTGELFF
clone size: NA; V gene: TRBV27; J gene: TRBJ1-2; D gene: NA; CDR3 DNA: TGTGCCAGCAGTTTATCTCAATTCGGGACATCTAACTATGGCTACACCTTC; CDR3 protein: CASSLSQFGTSNYGYTF
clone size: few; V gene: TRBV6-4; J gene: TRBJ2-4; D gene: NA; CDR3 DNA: TGTGCCAGCAGTGCCTCTGGAGGGGTTGACATTCAGTACTTC; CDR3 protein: CASSASGGVDIQYF
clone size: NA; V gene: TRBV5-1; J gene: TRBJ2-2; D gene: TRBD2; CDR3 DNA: TGCGCCAGCACCGTGTTCGGCGCGGGGGGCAACACCGGGGAGCTGTTTTTT; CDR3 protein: CASTVFGAGGNTGELFF
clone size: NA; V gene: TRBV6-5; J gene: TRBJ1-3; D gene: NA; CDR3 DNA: TGTGCCAGCAGGGACACCTCAGGTTACACCATATATTTT; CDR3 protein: CASRDTSGYTIYF
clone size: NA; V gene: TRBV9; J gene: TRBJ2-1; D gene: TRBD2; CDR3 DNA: TGTGCCAGCAGCGTTACTAGCGGGAGAGGCAATGAGCAGTTCTTC; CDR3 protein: CASSVTSGRGNEQFF
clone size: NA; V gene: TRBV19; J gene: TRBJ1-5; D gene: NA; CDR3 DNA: TGTGCCAGTAGGGGGGGGAGCAATCAGCCCCAGCATTTT; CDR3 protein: CASRGGSNQPQHF
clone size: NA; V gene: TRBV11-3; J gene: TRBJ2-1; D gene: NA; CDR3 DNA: TGTGCCAGCAGCTTACAGGGCACCAATGAGCAGTTCTTC; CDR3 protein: CASSLQGTNEQFF
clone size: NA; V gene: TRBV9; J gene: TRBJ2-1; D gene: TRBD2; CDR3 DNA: TGTGCCAGCAGCGATACCCTGTGGGCGGGAGGTCTTAGTGAGCAGTTCTTC; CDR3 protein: CASSDTLWAGGLSEQFF
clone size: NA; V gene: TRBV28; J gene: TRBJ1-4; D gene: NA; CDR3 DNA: TGTGCCAGCAGGGGAGAAGGCGGGTGGGAAAAACTGTTTTTT; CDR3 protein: CASRGEGGWEKLFF
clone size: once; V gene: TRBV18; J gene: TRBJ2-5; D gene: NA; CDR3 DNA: TGTGCCAGCTCACCACCGATGCAGGCTCAAGAGACCCAGTACTTC; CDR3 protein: CASSPPMQAQETQYF
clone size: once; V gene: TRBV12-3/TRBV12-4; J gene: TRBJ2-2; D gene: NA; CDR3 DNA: TGTGCCAGCAGTTTGCTCCAGGCAGGGGAGCTGTTTTTT; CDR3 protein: CASSLLQAGELFF
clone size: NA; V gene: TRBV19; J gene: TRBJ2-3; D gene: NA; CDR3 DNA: TGTGCCAGTAGTAGGCAGTCAGGGGCAGATACGCAGTATTTT; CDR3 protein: CASSRQSGADTQYF
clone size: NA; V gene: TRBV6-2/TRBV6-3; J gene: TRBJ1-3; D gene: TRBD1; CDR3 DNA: TGTGCCAGCAGTGATCCCGGACAGGGGTCTGGAAACACCATATATTTT; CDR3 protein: CASSDPGQGSGNTIYF
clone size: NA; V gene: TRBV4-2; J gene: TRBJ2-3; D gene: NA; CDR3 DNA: TGTGCCAGCAGCCAAGATACGGCGGGCCGCACAGATACGCAGTATTTT; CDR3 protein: CASSQDTAGRTDTQYF
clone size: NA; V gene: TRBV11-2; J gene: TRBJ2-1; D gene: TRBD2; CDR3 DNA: TGTGCCAGCAGCACAAGCGGGCTAGCGGCCTCCTACAATGAGCAGTTCTTC; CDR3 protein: CASSTSGLAASYNEQFF
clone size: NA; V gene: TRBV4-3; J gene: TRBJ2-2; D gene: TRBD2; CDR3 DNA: TGCGCCAGCAGCCAAGAGGGACTAGCGGGAACGGGCACCGGGGAGCTGTTTTTT; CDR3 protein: CASSQEGLAGTGTGELFF
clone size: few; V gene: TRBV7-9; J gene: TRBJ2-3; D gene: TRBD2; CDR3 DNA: TGTGCCAGCAGCTTAGACGGGGGGGCTGATACGCAGTATTTT; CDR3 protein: CASSLDGGADTQYF
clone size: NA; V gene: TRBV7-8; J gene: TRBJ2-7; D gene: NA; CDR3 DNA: TGTGCCAGCAGCTTAGTGGCGTCGCGGGAGCAGTACTTC; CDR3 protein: CASSLVASREQYF
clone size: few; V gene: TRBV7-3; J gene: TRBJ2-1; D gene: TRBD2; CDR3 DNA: TGTGCCAGCAGCTTAACCCTAGCGGGGGGGAACAATGAGCAGTTCTTC; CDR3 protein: CASSLTLAGGNNEQFF
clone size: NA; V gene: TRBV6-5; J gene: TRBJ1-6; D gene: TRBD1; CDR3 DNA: TGTGCCAGCAGGCTCAGGGGGGATAATAATTCACCCCTCCACTTT; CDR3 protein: CASRLRGDNNSPLHF
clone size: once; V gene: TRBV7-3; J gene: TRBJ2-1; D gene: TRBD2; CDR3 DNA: TGTGCCAGCAGCGTGCGGGGGGCCTCCTACAATGAGCAGTTCTTC; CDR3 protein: CASSVRGASYNEQFF
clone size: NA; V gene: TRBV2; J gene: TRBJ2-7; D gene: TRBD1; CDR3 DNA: TGTGCCAGCAGGGGACAGGCGGACTACGAGCAGTACTTC; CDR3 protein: CASRGQADYEQYF
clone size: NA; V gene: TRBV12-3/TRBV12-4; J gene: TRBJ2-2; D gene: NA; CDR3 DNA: TGTGCCAGCAGCGGGAACACCGGGGAGCTGTTTTTT; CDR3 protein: CASSGNTGELFF
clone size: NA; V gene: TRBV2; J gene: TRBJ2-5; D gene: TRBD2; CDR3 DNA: TGTGCCAGCAGTGGTGTTAGGCTAGCGGGGGAAGAGACCCAGTACTTC; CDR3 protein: CASSGVRLAGEETQYF
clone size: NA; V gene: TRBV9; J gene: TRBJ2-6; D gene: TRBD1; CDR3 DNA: TGTGCCAGCAGCGCGGATGACCCACAGGGGATCTCTGGGGCCAACGTCCTGACTTTC; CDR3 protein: CASSADDPQGISGANVLTF
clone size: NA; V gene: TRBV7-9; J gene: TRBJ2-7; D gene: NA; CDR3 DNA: TGTGCCAGCAGCTTGTTCGGGAGTTTATCCTACGAGCAGTACTTC; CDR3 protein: CASSLFGSLSYEQYF
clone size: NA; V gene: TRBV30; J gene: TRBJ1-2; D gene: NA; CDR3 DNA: TGTGCCTGGAACAGGGTTGACTATGGCTACACCTTC; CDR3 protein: CAWNRVDYGYTF
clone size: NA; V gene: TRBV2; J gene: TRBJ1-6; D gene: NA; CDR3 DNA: TGTGCCAGCAGCTTCGTGGATACGGGTTCACCCCTCCACTTT; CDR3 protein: CASSFVDTGSPLHF
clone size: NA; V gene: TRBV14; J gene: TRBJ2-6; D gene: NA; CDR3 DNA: TGTGCCAGCAGCCAGCTACAGGGATCCCTATCCTCTGGGGCCAACGTCCTGACTTTC; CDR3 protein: CASSQLQGSLSSGANVLTF
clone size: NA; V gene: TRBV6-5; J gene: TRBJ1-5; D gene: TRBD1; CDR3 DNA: TGTGCCAGCAGTTACGGAAGGACAGGTCAGCCCCAGCATTTT; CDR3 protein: CASSYGRTGQPQHF
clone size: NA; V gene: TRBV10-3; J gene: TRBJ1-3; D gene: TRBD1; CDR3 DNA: TGTGCCATCAGGAAGGGACAGGGGATAATAGACACCATATATTTT; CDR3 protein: CAIRKGQGIIDTIYF
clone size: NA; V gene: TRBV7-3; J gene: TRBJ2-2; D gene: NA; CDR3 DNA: TGTGCCAGCAGCTTAAATATGGCAGGGGATCACGGGGAGCTGTTTTTT; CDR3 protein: CASSLNMAGDHGELFF
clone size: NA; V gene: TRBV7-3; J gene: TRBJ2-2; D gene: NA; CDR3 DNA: TGTGCCAGCAGCCCGAGCGGGAACACCGGGGAGCTGTTTTTT; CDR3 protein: CASSPSGNTGELFF
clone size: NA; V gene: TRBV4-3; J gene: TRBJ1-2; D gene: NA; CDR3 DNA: TGCGCCAGCAGCCAGACCGGGTCTAGCCTCTATGGCTACACCTTC; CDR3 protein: CASSQTGSSLYGYTF